The subject of this entry is one TCR beta chain. Its antigen remains unidentified. The record originates from a study of cytomegalovirus exposure and HLA in healthy donors. About the research overall: From HLA-typed donors, an early data release held about 92 million unique TCRs. In terms of ancestry, the Caucasian-associated cluster contained roughly 81% of the roughly 400 genotyped donors.

Germline CDR1 is SQVTM and CDR2 is ANQGSEA. V lost 4 bases, J lost 2 bases, and 8 bases stayed unmatched. The CDR3 has 14 residues. The PCR contained 60 Vbeta and 13 Jbeta primers. Assay used: immunoSEQ multiplex PCR; TCRdb lists only in-frame clones, some missing. The sample has some 150,000 clones, around 80% seen once; the top ten hold about 1.3%. Study-wide findings and caveats: A later analysis reported that several of the most significant clusters appeared to be linked to common viral pathogens, among them Epstein-Barr virus. Usually a TCR sequence was rare, but some public TCRs were found in many donors.

What was sequenced was PBMCs. The V gene is TRBV29-1, the J gene TRBJ2-7; 7 bases are shared with TRBD1. This clonotype was sampled from a female donor in good health and CMV-seronegative. The CDR3 DNA follows: TGCAGCGTTGTGCCGGCTGGGACAGCCTACGAGCAGTACTTC. Translated, it gives CSVVPAGTAYEQYF.